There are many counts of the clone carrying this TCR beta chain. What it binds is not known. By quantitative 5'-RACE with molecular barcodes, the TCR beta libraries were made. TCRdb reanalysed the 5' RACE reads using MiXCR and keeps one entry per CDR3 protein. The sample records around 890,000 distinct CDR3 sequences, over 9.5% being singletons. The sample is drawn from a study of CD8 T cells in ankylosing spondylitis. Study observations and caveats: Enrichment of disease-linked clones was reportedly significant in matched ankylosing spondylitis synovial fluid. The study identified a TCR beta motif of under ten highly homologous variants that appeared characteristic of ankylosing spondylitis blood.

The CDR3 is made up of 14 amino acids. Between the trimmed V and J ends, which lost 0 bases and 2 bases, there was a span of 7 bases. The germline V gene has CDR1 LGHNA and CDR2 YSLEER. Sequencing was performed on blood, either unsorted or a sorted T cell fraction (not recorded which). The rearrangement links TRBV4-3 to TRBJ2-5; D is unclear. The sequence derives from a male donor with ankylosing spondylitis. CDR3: CASSQDPFQETQYF. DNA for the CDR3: TGCGCCAGCAGCCAAGATCCTTTTCAAGAGACCCAGTACTTC.